The clone carrying this T cell receptor beta chain was observed a handful of times. Its antigen is unknown. Surgical specimens yielded lamina propria lymphocytes, which were density-gradient separated and then sorted. This sample stems from a study of T cell repertoires in ileal Crohn's disease. Study results and limitations: Mucosal expansions were suggested to be mainly CD8 T cells.

Method: immunoSEQ multiplex PCR; TCRdb's copy keeps in-frame clones and lacks some. The sample holds 850 to 1,300 clones, approximately 90% seen once. The V end was cut by 5 bases, the J end by 0 bases, with 14 bases between. The CDR3 loop spans 17 amino acids. The germline V gene has CDR1 MDHEN and CDR2 SYDVKM. The gene calls are TRBV28 and TRBJ2-6, with D perhaps matching TRBD1 (6 bases). The sample comprised CD4+ T cells sorted from the ileum. This clonotype originated in an adult with Crohn's disease. The CDR3 loop reads CASSTSRGYSGANVLTF. CDR3 coding DNA: TGTGCCAGCAGTACGTCTAGGGGGTACTCTGGGGCCAACGTCCTGACTTTC.